These 14 T cell receptor beta chains were all obtained from the same sample, sequenced in a study of blood T cell repertoires in COVID-19. TCRdb keeps only in-frame clones here, not all; method: immunoSEQ multiplex PCR. The sample gives over 250,000 clones, around nine tenths of which show up once; over 7.5% is in the top ten. The sample was peripheral blood. Source of these receptors: a man in his forties or fifties who had recovered from COVID-19.

This chain connects TRBV4-1 to TRBJ1-4; D possibly corresponds to TRBD1 (6 bases). V was cut by 3 bases and J by 5 bases, with 19 bases left in between. Germline V gene lookup returns CDR1 MGHRA and CDR2 YSYEKL. The CDR3 sequence is 17 residues long. The CDR3 is CASSQNLGDTFNEKLFF. CDR3 DNA: TGCGCCAGCAGCCAGAACCTCGGGGACACCTTCAATGAAAAACTGTTTTTT.

The chain recombines TRBV7-9 with TRBJ1-2; 8 nucleotides line up with TRBD1. Per the germline V gene, CDR1 is SEHNR and CDR2 is FQNEAQ (reference sequence). The ends lost 5 bases at V and 5 bases at J; junction bases unmatched: 7. This CDR3 contains 14 residues. The DNA for the CDR3 is TGTGCCAGCAGCCCTAGGGGACAGGAATATGGCTACACCTTC. Translating it yields CASSPRGQEYGYTF. The variable domain in full, with the rest retrieved from reference TRBV7-9 and TRBJ1-2, is DTGVSQNPRHKITKRGQNVTFRCDPISEHNRLYWYRQTLGQGPEFLTYFQNEAQLEKSRLLSDRFSAERPKGSFSTLEIQRTEQGDSAMYLCASSPRGQEYGYTFGSGTRLTVV.

The chain uses TRBV2 and TRBJ1-2, with a tentative D call TRBD1 (5 bases). The CDR3 is 16 residues long. V lost 2 bases and J lost 0, with 13 bases in between. Germline assignment: CDR1 SNHLY and CDR2 FYNNEI. The CDR3 nucleotides read TGTGCCAGCAGTGAAATTCAGGGAACCGCTAACTATGGCTACACCTTC. The encoded protein is CASSEIQGTANYGYTF.

This clone was seen just once. The genes are TRBV6-5 and TRBJ2-5, with TRBD1 matching over 12 bases. V lost 6 bases and J lost 8; bases outside the gene matches: 7. CDR1 and CDR2 from the germline V gene are MNHEY and SVGAGI. The CDR3 length is 14 residues. Here the CDR3 reads CASRGDRGPYTQYF. Here the CDR3 DNA reads TGTGCCAGCAGGGGGGACAGGGGGCCTTATACCCAGTACTTC.

This sequence joins TRBV2 and TRBJ2-1; D might be TRBD2 (5 bases). The CDR3 extends over 14 amino acids. Germline loops: CDR1 SNHLY, CDR2 FYNNEI. The V gene lost 0 bases and the J gene lost 3 bases, with 6 bases spanning the gap. The CDR3 DNA follows: TGTGCCAGCAGTGAAGCGGGGAGCTACAATGAGCAGTTCTTC. This sequence encodes CASSEAGSYNEQFF. The whole variable domain, filled in from reference TRBV2 and TRBJ2-1, reads EPEVTQTPSHQVTQMGQEVILRCVPISNHLYFYWYRQILGQKVEFLVSFYNNEISEKSEIFDDQFSVERPDGSNFTLKIRSTKLEDSAMYFCASSEAGSYNEQFFGPGTRLTVL.

This sequence joins TRBV7-2 and TRBJ2-5, with TRBD2 matching over 16 bases. Germline lookup yields CDR1 SGHTA and CDR2 FQGNSA. J was trimmed by 6 bases and V by 5 bases; bases with no gene match: 12. The CDR3 has 18 amino acids. CDR3 amino acids: CASSRPGTSGRAGKTQYF. CDR3 DNA: TGTGCCAGCAGCCGCCCCGGGACTAGCGGGAGGGCCGGAAAGACCCAGTACTTC.

The chain couples TRBV6-2 or TRBV6-3 to TRBJ1-5, with 10 bases lining up with TRBD1. This CDR3 has 15 amino acids. Per the germline V gene, CDR1 is MNHEY and CDR2 is SVGEGT. V lost 2 bases and J lost 4; bases outside the gene matches: 2. CDR3 sequence: CASSYRTGGNQPQHF. The CDR3 DNA sequence: TGTGCCAGCAGTTACCGGACAGGGGGAAATCAGCCCCAGCATTTT.

V and J are TRBV25-1 and TRBJ2-7, with 9 bases fitting TRBD2. V lost 4 bases, J lost 1 base, and 5 bases stayed unmatched. The CDR3 length is 15 residues. Germline V gene data show CDR1 as MGHDK and CDR2 as SYGVNS. CDR3 residues: CASSVLAGRSYEQYF. The CDR3 bases are TGTGCCAGCAGTGTCCTAGCGGGAAGGTCCTACGAGCAGTACTTC.

The gene calls are TRBV19 and TRBJ2-2; 11 positions match TRBD2. The CDR3 extends over 19 amino acids. Unmatched junction bases numbered 13, after V lost 6 bases and J lost 1 base. Germline V lookup: CDR1 LNHDA, CDR2 SQIVND (reference sequence). The CDR3 reads CASSSRGLAGQKNTGELFF. Here the CDR3 DNA reads TGTGCCAGTAGCTCGAGAGGACTAGCGGGCCAAAAGAACACCGGGGAGCTGTTTTTT.

Concerning this clone: Other DNA sequences in the sample encode the same CDR3. The rearrangement links TRBV9 to TRBJ1-4, with a tentative D call TRBD1 (6 bases). The germline V gene encodes CDR1 SGDLS and CDR2 YYNGEE. The V and J ends lost 0 bases and 3 bases respectively, with 6 bases between them. The CDR3 runs 14 residues. The CDR3 coding sequence is TGTGCCAGCAGCGTAGGGACAGCTAATGAAAAACTGTTTTTT. Translated: CASSVGTANEKLFF.

The chain is built from TRBV7-9 and TRBJ2-3; D is perhaps TRBD1 (6 bases). There are 15 residues in the CDR3. Germline CDR1 is SEHNR and CDR2 is FQNEAQ (reference sequence). Trimming removed 5 bases at V and 6 bases at J, with 18 bases between. The CDR3 region has the DNA TGTGCCAGCAGCGCCCGGGACAACCGCCCGGATACGCAGTATTTT. The encoded protein is CASSARDNRPDTQYF.

In its sample, this clone was seen once. The V and J genes are TRBV18 and TRBJ2-5, with 9 bases that match TRBD2. This CDR3 is 15 amino acids long. Germline loops: CDR1 KGHSH, CDR2 LQKENI. V trimming: 1 base; J trimming: 2 bases; junction bases outside the gene matches: 2. CDR3 amino acids: CASSPLAGVQETQYF. CDR3 nucleotide sequence: TGTGCCAGCTCACCACTAGCGGGGGTACAAGAGACCCAGTACTTC. The full variable domain, in which reference TRBV18 and TRBJ2-5 provide the parts outside the CDR3, is NAGVMQNPRHLVRRRGQEARLRCSPMKGHSHVYWYRQLPEEGLKFMVYLQKENIIDESGMPKERFSAEFPKEGPSILRIQQVVRGDSAAYFCASSPLAGVQETQYFGPGTRLLVL.

The V gene is TRBV4-2, the J gene TRBJ1-6, with 10 bases matching TRBD1. The germline V gene encodes CDR1 LGHNA and CDR2 YNFKEQ. CDR3 length: 18 residues. V trimming: 1 base; J trimming: 1 base; junction bases outside the gene matches: 4. CDR3 residues: CASSQALDRGSYNSPLHF. CDR3 coding DNA: TGTGCCAGCAGCCAAGCTTTGGACAGGGGGTCCTATAATTCACCCCTCCACTTT.

This chain joins TRBV7-9 and TRBJ2-7, with TRBD2 identical over 8 bases. Germline CDR1 is SEHNR and CDR2 is FQNEAQ (reference sequence). Trimming removed 2 bases from V and 6 bases from J; junction bases left unmatched: 9. The CDR3 runs to 15 residues. This CDR3 reads CASSLSEVSGGEQYF. For the CDR3, the DNA is TGTGCCAGCAGCTTATCGGAGGTGAGCGGGGGCGAGCAGTACTTC. Variable domain in full (rest from reference TRBV7-9 and TRBJ2-7): DTGVSQNPRHKITKRGQNVTFRCDPISEHNRLYWYRQTLGQGPEFLTYFQNEAQLEKSRLLSDRFSAERPKGSFSTLEIQRTEQGDSAMYLCASSLSEVSGGEQYFGPGTRLTVT.